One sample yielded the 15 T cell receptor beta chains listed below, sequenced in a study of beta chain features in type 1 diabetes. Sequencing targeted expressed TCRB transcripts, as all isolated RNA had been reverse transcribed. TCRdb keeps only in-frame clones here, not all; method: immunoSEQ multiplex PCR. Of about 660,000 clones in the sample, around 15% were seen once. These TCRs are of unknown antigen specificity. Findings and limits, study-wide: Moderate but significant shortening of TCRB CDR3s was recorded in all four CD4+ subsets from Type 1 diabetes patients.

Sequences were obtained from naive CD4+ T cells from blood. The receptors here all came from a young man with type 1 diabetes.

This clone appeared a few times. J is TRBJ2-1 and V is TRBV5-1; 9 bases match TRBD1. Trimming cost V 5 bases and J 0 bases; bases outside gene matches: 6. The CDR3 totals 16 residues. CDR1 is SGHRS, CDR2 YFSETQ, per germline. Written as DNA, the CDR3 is TGCGCCAGCAGGAGGACAGGGGCCTCCTCCTACAATGAGCAGTTCTTC. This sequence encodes CASRRTGASSYNEQFF.

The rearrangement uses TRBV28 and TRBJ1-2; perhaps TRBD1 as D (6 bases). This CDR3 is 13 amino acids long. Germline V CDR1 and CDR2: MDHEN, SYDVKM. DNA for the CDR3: TGTTCCACGACCTTGGGGGGCGCAGACGGCTACACCTTC. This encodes CSTTLGGADGYTF.

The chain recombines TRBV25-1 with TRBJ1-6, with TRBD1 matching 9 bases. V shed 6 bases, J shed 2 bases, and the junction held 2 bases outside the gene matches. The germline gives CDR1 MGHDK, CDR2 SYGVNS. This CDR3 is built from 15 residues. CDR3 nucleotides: TGTGCCAGCAGCGGGACAGGGACCTATAATTCACCCCTCCACTTT. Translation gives CASSGTGTYNSPLHF.

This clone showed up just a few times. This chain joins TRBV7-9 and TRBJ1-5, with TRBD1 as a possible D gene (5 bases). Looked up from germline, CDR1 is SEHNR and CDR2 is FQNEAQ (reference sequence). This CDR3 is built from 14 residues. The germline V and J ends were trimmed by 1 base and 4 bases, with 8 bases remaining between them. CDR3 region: CASSLGTNNQPQHF. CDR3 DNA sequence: TGTGCCAGCAGCTTAGGGACAAATAATCAGCCCCAGCATTTT.

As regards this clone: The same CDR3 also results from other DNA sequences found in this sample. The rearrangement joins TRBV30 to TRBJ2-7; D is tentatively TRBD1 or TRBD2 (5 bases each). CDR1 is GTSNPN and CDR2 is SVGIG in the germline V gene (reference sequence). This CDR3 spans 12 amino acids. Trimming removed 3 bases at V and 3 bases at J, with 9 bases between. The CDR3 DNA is TGTGCCTGGAGCCCTGGGGGCTACGAGCAGTACTTC. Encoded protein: CAWSPGGYEQYF.

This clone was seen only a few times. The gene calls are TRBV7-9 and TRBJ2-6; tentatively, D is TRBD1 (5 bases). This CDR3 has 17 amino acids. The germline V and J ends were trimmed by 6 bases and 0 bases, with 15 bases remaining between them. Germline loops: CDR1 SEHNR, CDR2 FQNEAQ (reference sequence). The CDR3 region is CASSGVDTSSGANVLTF. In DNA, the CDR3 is TGTGCCAGCAGTGGAGTGGACACGTCCTCTGGGGCCAACGTCCTGACTTTC.

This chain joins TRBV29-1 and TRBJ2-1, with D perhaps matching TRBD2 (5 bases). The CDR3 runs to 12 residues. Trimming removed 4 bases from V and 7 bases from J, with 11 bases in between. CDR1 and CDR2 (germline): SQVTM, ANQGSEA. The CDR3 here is CSVVRTRNEQFF. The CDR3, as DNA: TGCAGCGTTGTGAGGACTCGAAATGAGCAGTTCTTC.

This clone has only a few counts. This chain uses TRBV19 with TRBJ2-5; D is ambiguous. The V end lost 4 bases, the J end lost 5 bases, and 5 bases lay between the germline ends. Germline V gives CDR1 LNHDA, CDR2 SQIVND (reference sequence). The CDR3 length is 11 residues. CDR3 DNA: TGTGCCAGTAGTAGTGGGGAGACCCAGTACTTC. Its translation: CASSSGETQYF.

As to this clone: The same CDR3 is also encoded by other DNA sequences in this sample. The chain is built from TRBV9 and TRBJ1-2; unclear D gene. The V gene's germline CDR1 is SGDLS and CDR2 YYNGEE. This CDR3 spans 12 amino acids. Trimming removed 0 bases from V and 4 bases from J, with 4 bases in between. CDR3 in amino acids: CASSVVGYGYTF. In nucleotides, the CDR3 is TGTGCCAGCAGCGTAGTTGGCTATGGCTACACCTTC.

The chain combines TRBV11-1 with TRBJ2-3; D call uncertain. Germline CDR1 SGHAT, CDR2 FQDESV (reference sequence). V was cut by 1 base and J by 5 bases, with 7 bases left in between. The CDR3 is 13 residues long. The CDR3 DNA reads TGTGCCAGCAGCTTAGTATGGAGAGATACGCAGTATTTT. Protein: CASSLVWRDTQYF. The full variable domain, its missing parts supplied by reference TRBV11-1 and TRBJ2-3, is EAEVAQSPRYKITEKSQAVAFWCDPISGHATLYWYRQILGQGPELLVQFQDESVVDDSQLPKDRFSAERLKGVDSTLKIQPAELGDSAMYLCASSLVWRDTQYFGPGTRLTVL.

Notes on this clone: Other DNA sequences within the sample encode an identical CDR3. The CDR3 here is CASSLAGPNTEAFF. Written as DNA, the CDR3 is TGCGCCAGCAGCTTGGCCGGGCCGAACACTGAAGCTTTCTTT. This sequence joins TRBV5-1 and TRBJ1-1; D call uncertain. The CDR3 has 14 amino acids. Between the trimmed V and J ends, which lost 0 bases and 1 base, there was a span of 7 bases. Germline V lookup: CDR1 SGHRS, CDR2 YFSETQ.

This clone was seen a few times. The CDR3, as DNA: TGTGCCTGGAAAGGTACAGGGCAGGAGCAGTACTTC. The encoded protein is CAWKGTGQEQYF. V usage is TRBV30 and J usage is TRBJ2-7; a possible D gene is TRBD1 (6 bases). The CDR3 has 12 amino acids. V lost 4 bases and J 7 bases, leaving 14 bases between the germline ends. Germline V gives CDR1 GTSNPN, CDR2 SVGIG (reference sequence).

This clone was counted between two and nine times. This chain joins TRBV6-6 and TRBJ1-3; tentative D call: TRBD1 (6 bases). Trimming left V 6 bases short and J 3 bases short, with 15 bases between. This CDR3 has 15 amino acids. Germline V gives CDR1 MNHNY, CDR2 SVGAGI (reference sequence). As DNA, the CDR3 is TGTGCCAGCAGCCACGGGAAACAGGGTGGAAACACCATATATTTT. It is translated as CASSHGKQGGNTIYF.

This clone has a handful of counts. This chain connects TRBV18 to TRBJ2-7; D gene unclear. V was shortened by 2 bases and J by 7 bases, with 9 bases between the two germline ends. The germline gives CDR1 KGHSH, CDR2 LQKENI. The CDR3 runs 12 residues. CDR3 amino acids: CASSPDEVEQYF. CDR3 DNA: TGTGCCAGCTCACCAGATGAGGTGGAGCAGTACTTC.

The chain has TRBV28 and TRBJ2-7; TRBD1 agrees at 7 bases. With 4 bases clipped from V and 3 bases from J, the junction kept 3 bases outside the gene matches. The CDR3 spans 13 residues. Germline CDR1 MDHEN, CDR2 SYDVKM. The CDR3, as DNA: TGTGCCAGCAGTTGGTCAGGGGGCTACGAGCAGTACTTC. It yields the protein CASSWSGGYEQYF. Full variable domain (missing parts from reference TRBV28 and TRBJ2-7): DVKVTQSSRYLVKRTGEKVFLECVQDMDHENMFWYRQDPGLGLRLIYFSYDVKMKEKGDIPEGYSVSREKKERFSLILESASTNQTSMYLCASSWSGGYEQYFGPGTRLTVT.